The 3 T cell receptor beta chains reported below all come from one sample, sequenced in a study of blood T cell repertoires in COVID-19. Repertoires were generated with immunoSEQ multiplex PCR, while TCRdb's copy carries only in-frame clones and drops some. The table shows 150,000 to 200,000 clones, with less than 80% occurring only once. The material sequenced was peripheral blood. The receptor set was obtained from a man between 50 and 59 years old who had recovered from COVID-19.

The J gene is TRBJ2-3, the V gene TRBV27; 8 bases agree with TRBD2. The germline gives CDR1 MNHEY, CDR2 SMNVEV (reference sequence). The CDR3 covers 15 residues. With 4 bases clipped from V and 2 bases from J, the junction kept 5 bases outside the gene matches. The CDR3 DNA sequence: TGTGCCAGCAGTTGGCGGGAGGACAACACAGATACGCAGTATTTT. It is translated as CASSWREDNTDTQYF.

To note about this clone: This specimen includes other DNA sequences encoding the same CDR3. V is TRBV27 and J is TRBJ2-7, with 9 bases that match TRBD1. V lost 4 bases, J lost 3 bases, and 7 bases stayed unmatched. Germline V gene sequence: CDR1 MNHEY, CDR2 SMNVEV (reference sequence). This CDR3 has 15 amino acids. The CDR3 bases are TGTGCCAGCAGTTCACCGGGACAGGGCGGCTACGAGCAGTACTTC. The encoded protein is CASSSPGQGGYEQYF.

For the CDR3, the DNA is TGTGCCAGCAGTTCCATACCTGGACAGAACTATGGCTACACCTTC. Translation gives CASSSIPGQNYGYTF. The chain couples TRBV6-5 to TRBJ1-2, with D possibly matching TRBD1 (6 bases). The CDR3 spans 15 residues. V lost 4 bases to trimming and J lost 2 bases, with 14 bases between them. Germline V gene sequence: CDR1 MNHEY, CDR2 SVGAGI.